This TCR beta chain was profiled in a study of CD8 T cells in ankylosing spondylitis. General observations from the study: Characteristic, it appeared, of ankylosing spondylitis blood was a TCR beta motif of eight highly homologous variants. A number of the motif variants had already been described in reactive arthritis synovial fluid and blood. Disease-associated clonotypes exhibited CD8+ identity and were relatively infrequent in peripheral blood.

The TCR beta libraries were generated through quantitative 5'-RACE incorporating molecular barcodes. Each CDR3 protein gets one entry after TCRdb re-called the 5' RACE reads with MiXCR. The sample consists of 200,000 to 250,000 distinct CDR3 sequences, about 18% of them appearing once. The CDR3 totals 14 residues. V lost 7 bases to trimming and J lost 5 bases; unmatched junction nucleotides: 5. Germline V lookup: CDR1 KGHDR, CDR2 SFDVKD. As concerns this clonotype: Its antigen remains unknown.

The chain has TRBV24-1 and TRBJ2-2; 8 nucleotides align to TRBD2. The sample comprised blood, either unsorted or a sorted T cell fraction (not recorded which). The receptor was isolated from a male donor with ankylosing spondylitis. The CDR3 DNA reads as TGTGCCACCAGCGATGCGGGAGGTACCGGGGAGCTGTTTTTT. Translating it yields CATSDAGGTGELFF.